This T cell receptor (beta chain) was captured in a study of blood T cells in healthy people across ages (dated by TCRdb to between 2015 and 2017). About the investigation overall: In model experiments, roughly one uniquely barcoded TCR beta cDNA molecule per two T cells was captured by template switching. Age-related changes in TCR beta repertoire diversity were measured in the study by deep sequencing normalized with unique cDNA molecular identifiers. The donors were divided into four age groups: young (average approximately 17 years), middle-aged (about 39), aged (roughly 60) and long-lived (roughly 82). Two additional independent replicas of 1 million unique cDNA reads from the same blood draw were analyzed for two donors (one aged 18 to 29 and one aged 80 or older). The full study reports these points: Because donor CMV infection status was unknown, age-related changes in expanded clonotypes were potentially confounded. The percentage of naive T cells measured by flow cytometry correlated strongly with observed TCR beta diversity. As age increased, observed TCR beta diversity per million T cells dropped in a roughly linear way, and a significant reduction was already evident by age 40. The long-lived group showed more naive CD4+ T cells, fewer expanded clones and increased TCR diversity than the aged group, suggesting age selection. Bulk unsorted PBMC profiling prevented conclusive comparison of naive and antigen-experienced compartments. Total diversity estimates from one million sequenced T cells were considered lower bounds and underestimates.

Note on this clonotype: Its binding antigen is unknown. The input lacks base qualities; no much larger clone sits a single base away.

The library came from 5' RACE. Sequenced using an Illumina HiSeq 2500. A second PCR of roughly 6 to 12 cycles was run with a J-beta primer mix and a sample-barcoded 5' primer. Each TCR beta cDNA molecule received a unique molecular identifier from a template-switch 5' adaptor carrying 12 random nucleotides. Each sample yielded at least 2.5 million CDR3-containing paired-end reads. First-strand cDNA synthesis was performed from all RNA using the Mint cDNA synthesis kit, with priming by a TRBC-specific oligonucleotide. Following uracil-DNA glycosylase treatment, a first 18-cycle PCR with universal primers M1SS and BC2_uni_R was performed on all cDNA. In the authors' own workflow: For normalization, 1 million high-quality reads, each with a distinct molecular identifier, were randomly selected from each sample. Reads with shared molecular identifiers were discarded instead of being binned into consensus sequences. MiTCR, set to a Q25 quality threshold and the strictest error-elimination algorithm, was used for CDR3 identification, clonotype clustering and error correction. A nonparametric unseen species model with Euler transformation was used to estimate lower-bound total TCR beta diversity. Through fastp at Q25 and MiXCR, TCRdb rebuilt clones from the public reads, retaining in-frame beta chains. Duplicate CDR3 protein sequences are folded into a single record with the most common DNA and genes. The V and J calls and clone size are TCRdb's, not the authors'. The sample table records some 560,000 distinct CDR3 sequences; about 27% of these occur just once. 3.6% of the sample comes from the top ten.

The donors were roughly 39 Caucasian individuals from Russia, aged roughly 6 to 100 years, who were systemically healthy. Approximately 9.7 milliliters of peripheral blood were drawn from each donor into EDTA-treated Vacutainer tubes. Ficoll-Paque density-gradient centrifugation was used to isolate PBMCs, with at least 7 million obtained per sample. Total RNA, at least 6 micrograms per sample, was extracted from PBMCs with Trizol reagent. The percentages of naive CD45RAhigh/CD27high T cells were determined by flow cytometry on a PBMC aliquot from every donor. These data were also filed under a second study, of T cells of mothers and their children. The second study's authors report: The donors were nine systemically healthy Caucasian individuals, made up of three mothers and their six children. cDNA synthesis used all of the extracted RNA, with roughly 1.5 ug of RNA in each 15 ul reaction. In the second PCR, sample barcodes and 2-4 random nucleotides were introduced via the M1S primer. Over 8 million TCR beta CDR3 reads were obtained for each mother, and some 3 million reads were obtained for each child. In both related and unrelated pairs, thymic selection shapes the output of TCR recombination in a similar way, with inherited differences having only a minor effect. Normalized repertoire overlap was always slightly but never significantly higher in related than unrelated mother-child pairs. No persistent microchimeric T cell clones were detected, at a sensitivity of around 97 clones per million clonotypes. The study used deep NGS to compare TCR beta repertoires of mothers and children, seeking features distinguishing related mother-child pairs from unrelated individuals. On average, the children were around 11 +/- 4 years old, while the mothers were approximately 40 +/- 4 years old. After adapter ligation with NEBNext reagents, the libraries were sequenced on Illumina HiSeq 2000 with 100+100 nt paired-end reads. To prevent cross-contamination, the mother and child libraries were prepared one month apart and sequenced in separate runs. For each donor, somewhere between roughly 450,000 and 2,100,000 distinct TCR beta clonotypes were identified. Naive TCR beta clonotypes were estimated from low-frequency clonotypes matched to each donor's FACS-determined naive share, without sorting.

The TCR originated in a boy between 2 and 10 years old in good health. Material: blood.

The nucleotide sequence is TGTGCCAGCAGCGTAGCTACAGGCGTCTATGGCTACACCTTC. It codes for CASSVATGVYGYTF. This chain joins TRBV9 to TRBJ1-2, with TRBD1 perhaps the D gene, on 5 matching bases. V and J are truncated by 0 bases and 4 bases respectively, leaving an intervening sequence of 10 bases. The CDR3 has 14 amino acids, counting the end cysteine and phenylalanine. Of the read, only the CDR3 DNA is kept; its 42 bases are in frame from base 1. Sequences SGDLS (CDR1) and YYNGEE (CDR2) are obtained from the germline V gene.